The 17 T cell receptor beta chains listed next were all sequenced from one sample in a study of cytomegalovirus exposure and HLA in healthy donors. In the PCR, 60 Vbeta and 13 Jbeta primers were used. Assay: immunoSEQ multiplex PCR; the TCRdb copy retains only in-frame clones and omits some. The sample table includes 150,000 to 200,000 clones. The sequenced sample was PBMCs. These receptors originate from a woman under 30 in good health and CMV-seropositive.

V usage is TRBV5-4 and J usage is TRBJ2-5; the match to TRBD1 covers 12 bases. V shed 9 bases and J 5 bases; nucleotides not matched to a gene: 14. CDR3 length equals 16 residues. CDR1 is SGHNT, CDR2 YYREEE, per germline (reference sequence). CDR3 sequence (DNA): TGTGCCACCTCGATTACCGGGACAGGGGGCTGGGAGACCCAGTACTTC. This translates into CATSITGTGGWETQYF.

V is TRBV5-1 and J is TRBJ1-1, with TRBD1 matching 7 bases. With 2 bases clipped from V and 0 bases from J, the junction kept 1 base outside the gene matches. There are 14 residues in the CDR3. Germline loops: CDR1 SGHRS, CDR2 YFSETQ. CDR3 coding DNA: TGCGCCAGCAGCTTCGGACAGGTGAACACTGAAGCTTTCTTT. Translated: CASSFGQVNTEAFF.

V usage is TRBV6-5 and J usage is TRBJ2-3; TRBD2 agrees at 7 bases. Germline V gives CDR1 MNHEY, CDR2 SVGAGI. Trimming at V came to 6 bases and at J to 6 bases, leaving 6 bases not matched to a gene. This CDR3 comprises 13 residues. The CDR3: CASSTGGSDTQYF. The CDR3 DNA sequence: TGTGCCAGCAGCACGGGGGGATCTGATACGCAGTATTTT.

This chain uses TRBV5-6 with TRBJ2-5, with TRBD2 matching over 14 bases. Germline V gene data show CDR1 as SGHDT and CDR2 as YYEEEE. The CDR3 runs to 17 residues. After removal of 2 bases from V and 7 bases from J, the junction contained 10 bases not matched to a gene. CDR3 region: CASSFLKTSGGAVTQYF. Here the CDR3 DNA reads TGTGCCAGCAGCTTCCTCAAGACTAGCGGGGGGGCAGTGACCCAGTACTTC.

This chain links TRBV7-7 with TRBJ2-7; a weak D match, TRBD1 (6 bases). This CDR3 has 16 amino acids. V was clipped by 1 base and J by 3 bases, with 16 bases between them. Per the germline V gene, CDR1 is SSHAT and CDR2 is FNYEAQ (reference sequence). In nucleotides, the CDR3 is TGTGCCAGCAGCTTAGGACGGAGACAGGCCCTCTACGAGCAGTACTTC. This codes for CASSLGRRQALYEQYF.

The V gene is TRBV30, the J gene TRBJ1-5, with D maybe TRBD1 (5 bases). This CDR3 has 13 amino acids. Looked up from germline, CDR1 is GTSNPN and CDR2 is SVGIG (reference sequence). The germline V and J ends were trimmed by 1 base and 6 bases, with 10 bases remaining between them. The CDR3, as DNA: TGTGCCTGGAGTGGGGGGGGGAGTCAGCCCCAGCATTTT. Its translation is CAWSGGGSQPQHF.

The V and J genes are TRBV6-5 and TRBJ2-1; 7 nucleotides agree with TRBD2. From germline, CDR1 is MNHEY and CDR2 SVGAGI. The trim removed 2 bases at V and 2 bases at J, leaving 6 bases unmatched. The length of the CDR3 is 16 residues. The CDR3 spells CASSYGEGHTYNEQFF. CDR3 DNA sequence: TGTGCCAGCAGTTACGGGGAGGGCCATACCTACAATGAGCAGTTCTTC.

CDR3 amino acids: CATSISTGGVTEAFF. In nucleotides, the CDR3 is TGTGCCACCAGCATCTCGACAGGGGGGGTCACTGAAGCTTTCTTT. This chain links TRBV15 with TRBJ1-1, with TRBD1 matching over 9 bases. Germline V CDR1 and CDR2: LNHNV, YYDKDF (reference sequence). This CDR3 region has 15 residues. J lost 4 bases, V lost 4 bases, and 7 bases had no gene match.

The chain carries TRBV7-8 and TRBJ2-7, with 9 bases identical to TRBD1. V gave up 8 bases and J gave up 6 bases; unmatched junction bases: 14. CDR3 length: 15 amino acids. Germline CDR1 and CDR2: SGHVS and FQNEAQ. CDR3 region: CASCRDRVTLSEQYF. CDR3 sequence (DNA): TGTGCCAGCTGTCGGGACAGGGTTACTCTTAGCGAGCAGTACTTC.

In the case of this clone: Different DNA sequences within this sample yield the same CDR3. V and J are TRBV18 and TRBJ2-7, with 13 bases matching TRBD2. Per germline, CDR1 KGHSH and CDR2 LQKENI. The CDR3 has 15 residues. V gave up 2 bases and J gave up 2 bases; unmatched junction bases: 0. The CDR3 sequence is CASSPGLAGAYEQYF. CDR3 coding DNA: TGTGCCAGCTCACCAGGACTAGCGGGGGCCTACGAGCAGTACTTC.

The chain couples TRBV5-5 to TRBJ1-5, with 7 bases that match TRBD1. This CDR3 has 15 residues. CDR1 and CDR2 from the germline V gene are SGHKS and YYEKEE (reference sequence). The V segment lost 2 bases and the J segment 0 bases; nucleotides outside the gene matches: 2. The CDR3 DNA is TGTGCCAGCAGCTTCGGACAGGCTAGCAATCAGCCCCAGCATTTT. It yields the protein CASSFGQASNQPQHF.

Concerning this clone: The sample holds other DNA sequences that translate to the same CDR3. This rearrangement joins TRBV7-2 to TRBJ1-3; 7 nucleotides match TRBD1. Germline trimming cut 4 bases from V and 8 bases from J; bases unmatched to any gene: 8. Germline CDR1 reads SGHTA; CDR2 reads FQGNSA. The CDR3 extends over 14 amino acids. The CDR3 bases are TGTGCCAGCAGCTCACGACAGGGACGGGACACCATATATTTT. Encoded protein: CASSSRQGRDTIYF.

This chain links TRBV19 with TRBJ1-1; D is ambiguous. This CDR3 contains 12 residues. Germline V gives CDR1 LNHDA, CDR2 SQIVND (reference sequence). Deletions cut 6 bases from V and 0 bases from J, with 5 bases between. CDR3 in DNA: TGTGCCAGTAGCCACTTGAACACTGAAGCTTTCTTT. Amino acid sequence: CASSHLNTEAFF.

The chain is built from TRBV30 and TRBJ1-1; 9 bases are shared with TRBD1. Germline CDR1 is GTSNPN and CDR2 is SVGIG (reference sequence). CDR3 size: 14 residues. With 3 bases clipped from V and 3 bases from J, the junction kept 5 bases outside the gene matches. Written as DNA, the CDR3 is TGTGCCTGGAGGCAACAGGGGGCAGACACTGAAGCTTTCTTT. Translation: CAWRQQGADTEAFF.

Points on this clone: Within the sample, other DNA sequences also encode this same CDR3. V usage is TRBV2 and J usage is TRBJ2-3; D is unclear. Germline V gene sequence: CDR1 SNHLY, CDR2 FYNNEI. This CDR3 spans 13 amino acids. Trimming removed 4 bases from V and 6 bases from J, with 11 bases in between. CDR3 residues: CASSVLLADTQYF. The DNA of the CDR3 is TGTGCCAGCAGTGTTCTGCTTGCGGATACGCAGTATTTT.

This chain uses TRBV5-6 with TRBJ2-7; TRBD1 agrees at 9 bases. Trimming took 4 bases from V and 6 from J; bases not matched to a gene: 14. This CDR3 contains 16 residues. Germline CDR1 and CDR2: SGHDT and YYEEEE. CDR3 sequence reads: CASSPSPGQGGFEQYF. Here the CDR3 DNA reads TGTGCCAGCAGCCCATCTCCGGGACAGGGAGGTTTCGAGCAGTACTTC.

The chain is built from TRBV4-2 and TRBJ2-7; 13 bases are a match to TRBD2. This CDR3 has 19 amino acids. From germline, CDR1 is LGHNA and CDR2 YNFKEQ. The V and J ends lost 4 bases and 2 bases, in that order; junction bases with no gene match: 14. Written as DNA, the CDR3 is TGTGCCAGCAGCCTCTCCGGGACTAGCGGGATCGGGGTGACCTACGAGCAGTACTTC. Its translation: CASSLSGTSGIGVTYEQYF.